This passage covers 14 T cell receptor beta chains from one sample sequenced in a study of shared clonotypes between healthy human individuals. Profiled with immunoSEQ multiplex PCR; TCRdb holds only in-frame clones, not every one. Altogether about 450,000 clones are present, roughly 77% being singletons, with the ten largest covering roughly an eighth. The sequencing sample was made of PBMCs. Receptor source: a woman in her thirties or forties in good health. Some clones in this sample may be carry-over from other donors' samples.

On this clone: Other DNA sequences in this sample translate to the same CDR3. The chain carries TRBV29-1 and TRBJ2-5; TRBD2 aligns across 7 bases. After removal of 4 bases from V and 2 bases from J, the junction contained 4 bases not matched to a gene. Germline V gives CDR1 SQVTM, CDR2 ANQGSEA. This CDR3 region has 13 residues. The CDR3 sequence is CSVAPSGQETQYF. The CDR3 bases are TGCAGCGTTGCCCCTAGCGGACAAGAGACCCAGTACTTC.

The gene calls are TRBV5-1 and TRBJ1-6; D not certain. V dropped 0 bases and J dropped 9 bases, with 13 bases sitting between them. Germline V gene sequence: CDR1 SGHRS, CDR2 YFSETQ. The CDR3 extends over 15 amino acids. The CDR3: CASSLAQVAGSPLHF. CDR3 nucleotide sequence: TGCGCCAGCAGCTTGGCCCAAGTCGCCGGTTCACCCCTCCACTTT.

The V call is TRBV11-2, the J call TRBJ2-3; TRBD1 or TRBD2 may be the D gene (5 bases each). This CDR3 has 16 amino acids. Trimming cost V 4 bases and J 0 bases, with 14 bases left between them. Germline-derived CDR1 and CDR2 are SGHAT and FQNNGV. CDR3: CASSYGWGMSTDTQYF. Here the CDR3 DNA reads TGTGCCAGCAGCTACGGGTGGGGGATGAGCACAGATACGCAGTATTTT. The whole variable domain, filled in from reference TRBV11-2 and TRBJ2-3, reads EAGVAQSPRYKIIEKRQSVAFWCNPISGHATLYWYQQILGQGPKLLIQFQNNGVVDDSQLPKDRFSAERLKGVDSTLKIQPAKLEDSAVYLCASSYGWGMSTDTQYFGPGTRLTVL.

This CDR3 is CASSLGGSRDTQYF. The CDR3 DNA is TGTGCCAGCTCATTAGGAGGCTCCCGGGATACGCAGTATTTT. J is TRBJ2-3 and V is TRBV18; tentative D call: TRBD2 (5 bases). CDR3 size: 14 residues. Germline CDR1 is KGHSH and CDR2 is LQKENI. The V and J ends lost 5 bases and 6 bases respectively, with 15 bases between them.

The rearrangement uses TRBV6-5 and TRBJ2-7; D possibly corresponds to TRBD2 (5 bases). CDR1 is MNHEY, CDR2 SVGAGI, per germline. The CDR3 is 13 residues long. Deletions cut 0 bases from V and 6 bases from J, with 9 bases between. The CDR3 loop reads CASSYSPEGEQYF. Here the CDR3 DNA reads TGTGCCAGCAGTTACTCGCCTGAGGGCGAGCAGTACTTC.

The chain recombines TRBV4-3 with TRBJ2-7; a possible D gene is TRBD2 (5 bases). The ends were cut back, 0 bases at V and 4 bases at J, with 10 bases in the middle. The CDR3 sequence is 14 residues long. Germline CDR1 reads LGHNA; CDR2 reads YSLEER. The CDR3 DNA sequence: TGCGCCAGCAGCCAAGATCTTGGGGAGTACGAGCAGTACTTC. Its protein product is CASSQDLGEYEQYF.

V gene TRBV27 combines with J gene TRBJ2-5; tentative D call: TRBD1 (6 bases). CDR1 MNHEY and CDR2 SMNVEV come from the germline V gene (reference sequence). Trimming stripped 6 bases from V and 2 bases from J, with 10 bases between. The CDR3 loop spans 13 amino acids. CDR3 sequence: CASRGDRQETQYF. The DNA of the CDR3 is TGTGCCAGCAGGGGTGACAGGCAAGAGACCCAGTACTTC.

V gene TRBV27 combines with J gene TRBJ1-6, with D perhaps matching TRBD1 (5 bases). This CDR3 is built from 17 residues. The ends were cut back, 5 bases at V and 10 bases at J, with 24 bases in the middle. Germline CDR1 is MNHEY and CDR2 is SMNVEV (reference sequence). The CDR3 region is CASSPLQQFARGSPLHF. In DNA, the CDR3 is TGTGCCAGCAGTCCCCTCCAGCAGTTTGCCCGGGGCTCACCCCTCCACTTT.

This chain uses TRBV5-1 with TRBJ1-2; D is unclear. The V end was cut by 0 bases, the J end by 2 bases, with 26 bases between. The CDR3 totals 20 residues. Germline CDR1 and CDR2: SGHRS and YFSETQ. The CDR3 spells CASSLGRRPTTPRFNYGYTF. For the CDR3, the DNA is TGCGCCAGCAGCTTGGGTCGAAGACCCACTACTCCCCGTTTCAACTATGGCTACACCTTC.

This clone has more than one count but fewer than ten. The J gene is TRBJ2-2, the V gene TRBV11-2, with unresolved D. The CDR3 consists of 11 residues. The germline gives CDR1 SGHAT, CDR2 FQNNGV. The ends were cut back, 2 bases at V and 5 bases at J, with 0 bases in the middle. Here the CDR3 reads CASSLTGELFF. The CDR3 region has the DNA TGTGCCAGCAGCTTAACCGGGGAGCTGTTTTTT.

The genes are TRBV5-4 and TRBJ1-3, with D possibly TRBD1 on 6 matching bases. Germline V gene sequence: CDR1 SGHNT, CDR2 YYREEE (reference sequence). The CDR3 is 16 residues long. V was trimmed by 1 base and J by 0 bases, leaving 11 bases between them. For the CDR3, the DNA is TGTGCCAGCAGCTTGACACAGGGCGGCTCTGGAAACACCATATATTTT. Protein product: CASSLTQGGSGNTIYF.

The V gene is TRBV2, the J gene TRBJ2-7; D is perhaps TRBD1 (5 bases). The CDR3 sequence is 14 residues long. V was shortened by 1 base and J by 6 bases, with 13 bases between the two germline ends. From germline, CDR1 is SNHLY and CDR2 FYNNEI. CDR3 residues: CASSEGAVGREQYF. The CDR3 bases are TGTGCCAGCAGTGAAGGGGCCGTGGGGCGCGAGCAGTACTTC. Full variable domain (missing parts from reference TRBV2 and TRBJ2-7): EPEVTQTPSHQVTQMGQEVILRCVPISNHLYFYWYRQILGQKVEFLVSFYNNEISEKSEIFDDQFSVERPDGSNFTLKIRSTKLEDSAMYFCASSEGAVGREQYFGPGTRLTVT.

This rearrangement joins TRBV6-5 to TRBJ2-7, with 10 nucleotides matching TRBD1. The trim removed 6 bases at V and 4 bases at J, leaving 3 bases unmatched. The CDR3 is 13 residues long. The germline V gene encodes CDR1 MNHEY and CDR2 SVGAGI. As DNA, the CDR3 is TGTGCCAGCAGGACAGGGGGCAGGTACGAGCAGTACTTC. Its translation is CASRTGGRYEQYF.

The V gene is TRBV27, the J gene TRBJ1-4; D remains unclear. Between the trimmed V and J ends, which lost 5 bases and 0 bases, there was a span of 10 bases. Germline CDR1 MNHEY, CDR2 SMNVEV (reference sequence). The CDR3 runs 15 residues. CDR3 in DNA: TGTGCCAGCAGTGAATCAGGTGCAACTAATGAAAAACTGTTTTTT. This gives the protein CASSESGATNEKLFF.